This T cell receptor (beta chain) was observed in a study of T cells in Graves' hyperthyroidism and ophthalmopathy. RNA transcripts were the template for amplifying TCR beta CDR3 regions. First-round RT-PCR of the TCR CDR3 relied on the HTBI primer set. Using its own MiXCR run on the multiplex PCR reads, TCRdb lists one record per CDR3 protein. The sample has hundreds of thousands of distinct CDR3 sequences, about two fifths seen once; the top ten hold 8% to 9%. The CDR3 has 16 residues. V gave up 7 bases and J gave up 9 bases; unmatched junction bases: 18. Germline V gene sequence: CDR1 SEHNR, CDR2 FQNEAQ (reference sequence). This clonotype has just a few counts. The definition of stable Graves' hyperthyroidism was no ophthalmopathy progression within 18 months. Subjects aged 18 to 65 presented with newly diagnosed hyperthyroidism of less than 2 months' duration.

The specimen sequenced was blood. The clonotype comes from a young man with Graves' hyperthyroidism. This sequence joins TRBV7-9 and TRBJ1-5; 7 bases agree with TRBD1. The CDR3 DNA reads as TGTGCCAGCATCGCCCCGGACAGGCATGCGATGGCGCCCCAGCATTTT. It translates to CASIAPDRHAMAPQHF.